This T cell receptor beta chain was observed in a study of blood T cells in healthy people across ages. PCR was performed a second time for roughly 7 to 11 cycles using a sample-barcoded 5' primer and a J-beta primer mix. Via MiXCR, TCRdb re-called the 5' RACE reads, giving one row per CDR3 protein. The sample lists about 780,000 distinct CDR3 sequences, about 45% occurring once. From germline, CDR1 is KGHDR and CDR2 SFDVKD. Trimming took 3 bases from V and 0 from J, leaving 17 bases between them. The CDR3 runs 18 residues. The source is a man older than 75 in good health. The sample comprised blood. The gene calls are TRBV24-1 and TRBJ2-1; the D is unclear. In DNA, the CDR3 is TGTGCCACCAGTGATCCCCCATCCGGCCAAAGCTCCTACAATGAGCAGTTCTTC. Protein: CATSDPPSGQSSYNEQFF.